This section outlines one TCR beta chain sequence together with its context. This clone has a single count. Its recognized antigen is unknown. Per-base qualities were not stored, and no clone one base away is much larger. The data belong to a study of blood T cell repertoires in COVID-19 (dated by TCRdb to about 2020). For context, the study as a whole: Samples from collaborators originated in the United States, Italy and Spain and spanned both the acute and convalescent phases of COVID-19. The material from the prospective study consisted of cDNA or gDNA derived from T cells, B-cell-depleted T cells, or PBMCs. The repertoires were made available in a free public database intended to serve as a resource for research on the immune response to SARS-CoV-2. Sample metadata almost always included a de-identified subject ID, COVID-19 status, age in years and sex. Where available, HLA class I and class II types were obtained from metadata supplied by the sample provider rather than from assay-based typing. The dataset comprised deeply sampled blood TCRbeta repertoires from subjects exposed to, actively infected with, or recovered from COVID-19. Samples came from the ongoing ImmuneRACE study (first 160 participants) plus 1,254 subjects from 6 global collaborators.

TCRbeta CDR3 regions were amplified from genomic DNA by means of the immunoSEQ Assay, a bias-controlled multiplex PCR. The study's own analysis went as follows. Nucleated cell counts per sample were estimated from amplification of reference gene primers within the assay. To quantify the absolute abundance of each unique TCRbeta CDR3 rearrangement, sequence reads were collapsed and filtered. For each sample, productive Simpson clonality was calculated as the square root of Simpson's diversity index across productive rearrangements. Entries here come from immuneACCESS through TCRdb and include only in-frame sequences with V and J called. Some clones fail to appear in such tables; in the studies checked, an unresolved V gene covers under half of the shortfall, and the cause of the remainder is unknown. V and J calls and clone size come straight from that table; D and trimming were deduced from the DNA. This sample lists about 200,000 clones; 80% to 90% were detected once. Roughly 11% of the sample goes to the ten largest clones.

Each collaborating institution followed its own protocols to collect whole blood in K2EDTA tubes. For TCRbeta analysis, collaborator samples were shipped as frozen whole blood, as isolated PBMCs, or as DNA extracted from either sample type. What the authors observed across the whole study: The quantity of clinical and demographic metadata differed by source and by participant and was supplied without curation.

Taken from the germline V gene (reference sequence), the CDR1 and CDR2 loops are LGHDT and YNNKEL. Trimming leaves V shorter by 1 base and J shorter by 2 bases, with the junction holding 4 bases beyond the gene matches. From the cysteine through the phenylalanine, the CDR3 covers 16 amino acids. Only CDR3 DNA is held: 48 bases, read in frame from base 1. The receptor comes from a human donor with active or convalescent COVID-19. The donor label of this sample is uncertain. The V and J segments used are TRBV3-1 (or the pseudogene TRBV3-2) and TRBJ2-7, with TRBD2 identical over 11 junction bases. Material for sequencing was peripheral blood. CDR3 loop: CASSQGLAGNTYEQYF. Here is the DNA: TGTGCCAGCAGCCAAGGACTAGCGGGAAACACCTACGAGCAGTACTTC.